This T cell receptor (beta chain) was sequenced during a study of Graves' ophthalmopathy and Graves' hyperthyroidism. Notes on the study in general: The model's ophthalmopathy progression predictions had about 71% sensitivity and over 72% specificity. A roughly 80% specificity and roughly 90% sensitivity were achieved by a 13-signature model that separated ophthalmopathy from stable hyperthyroidism.

RNA transcripts were the template, and TCR beta CDR3 regions were amplified from them. An initial RT-PCR round employing HTBI primers preceded a second-round multiplex PCR. TCRdb called the multiplex PCR reads again in MiXCR, with one record for every CDR3 protein. This sample yields some 350,000 distinct CDR3 sequences, of which about 18% are seen a single time; 2% to 3% belongs to the top ten. With V trimmed by 3 bases and J by 2 bases, 4 bases remained unmatched. CDR3 length: 14 amino acids. Germline values: CDR1 DFQATT, CDR2 SNEGSKA (reference sequence). Uncontrolled infections, other autoimmune diseases, pregnancy or lactation barred patients from enrollment. Fresh peripheral blood (around 9.7 ml) yielded the PBMCs. This clonotype was counted many times. Its specificity is unknown.

Material for sequencing was peripheral blood. V gene TRBV20-1 combines with J gene TRBJ1-2; 9 nucleotides line up with TRBD1. This TCR was sampled from an adult woman with stable Graves' hyperthyroidism. The CDR3 sequence: CSARGDRVNYGYTF. In DNA, the CDR3 is TGCAGTGCTAGGGGGGACAGGGTGAACTATGGCTACACCTTC.